These T cell receptor beta chains were read from a single sample in a study of blood T cells in healthy people across ages. TCRdb redid the calling of the 5' RACE reads with MiXCR, one entry per CDR3 protein. The sample consists of about 1.6 million distinct CDR3 sequences, roughly a third of them appearing once. The sample comprised blood. These receptor sequences come from a woman aged 25 to 39 in good health. Each CDR3 is given with its conserved first and last residue. A D gene is named only where the DNA matches it firmly. Some rows mark clone size as missing; the rest say once, few, many or name a class of expanded clone.

CDR3 DNA	CDR3 protein	V gene	D gene	clone size	J gene
TGTGCCAGCAGCTTAGCCCCGGGGTTCCTAACCGGGGAGCTGTTTTTT	CASSLAPGFLTGELFF	TRBV7-8	NA	NA	TRBJ2-2
TGTGCCAGCAGCCCAACGGGGGAGACAAGGGGCGAGCAGTTCTTC	CASSPTGETRGEQFF	TRBV11-2	NA	NA	TRBJ2-1
TGCAGTGCGGCGACAGGGGGCCCCTACGGGCAGTACTTC	CSAATGGPYGQYF	TRBV20-1	TRBD1	NA	TRBJ2-7
TGTGCCAGCAGTCCAGGACTAGCGGGAGGGGGGGTTTACAATGAGCAGTTCTTC	CASSPGLAGGGVYNEQFF	TRBV11-2	TRBD2	NA	TRBJ2-1
TGTGCCAGCAGCCCGAGACTAGCGGGGTCGGAGTACAATGAGCAGTTCTTC	CASSPRLAGSEYNEQFF	TRBV7-8	TRBD2	NA	TRBJ2-1
TGTGCCAGCAGTACTCAGGGGAATGGCTACACCTTC	CASSTQGNGYTF	TRBV6-6	NA	few	TRBJ1-2
TGCAGCGTTGGGGGAATGAGGGACGCAGCTAACTATGGCTACACCTTC	CSVGGMRDAANYGYTF	TRBV29-1	NA	NA	TRBJ1-2
TGTGCCACCCCGGACAGGGGGGGACAGCACGCTACAGATACGCGGTATTTT	CATPDRGGQHATDTRYF	TRBV7-9	TRBD1	NA	TRBJ2-3
TGCGCCAAACCTAAGGGTAGCGGGAGCTCCTACGAGCAGTACTTC	CAKPKGSGSSYEQYF	TRBV5-1	TRBD2	once	TRBJ2-7
TGTGCCAGCAGCCCCGGCGGGGGGGCGAACTATGGCTACACCTTC	CASSPGGGANYGYTF	TRBV7-2	NA	NA	TRBJ1-2
TGCAGTGCACACGGGCTAGCGGGAGGAGCCATCTCCTACGAGCAGTACTTC	CSAHGLAGGAISYEQYF	TRBV20-1	TRBD2	few	TRBJ2-7
TGTGCCAGCAGTTTTATCGGACAGGGGAACACCGGGGAGCTGTTTTTT	CASSFIGQGNTGELFF	TRBV27	TRBD1	NA	TRBJ2-2
TGTGCCAGCAGCCAAGTTGACAGGTCGAACTACGAGCAGTACTTC	CASSQVDRSNYEQYF	TRBV4-2	NA	few	TRBJ2-7
TGTGCCACCAGTGGAATAACGGACAGCAGCTGGTGGGGCACAGATACGCAGTATTTT	CATSGITDSSWWGTDTQYF	TRBV24-1	NA	NA	TRBJ2-3
TGCGCCAGCAGCCCTCGGTCCGGACTTTTGATCCACACTGAAGCTTTCTTT	CASSPRSGLLIHTEAFF	TRBV4-1	NA	NA	TRBJ1-1
TGCAGCGTCCAGACAGGGGGTGTTGGGGATGAAGCTTTCTTT	CSVQTGGVGDEAFF	TRBV29-1	TRBD1	few	TRBJ1-1
TGTGCCAGCAGTTTATCCCGACGGTTGAACACTGAAGCTTTCTTT	CASSLSRRLNTEAFF	TRBV12-3/TRBV12-4	NA	few	TRBJ1-1
TGTGCCAGCAGCCAAGATCAGGGAAATTCACCCCTCCACTTT	CASSQDQGNSPLHF	TRBV4-2	NA	NA	TRBJ1-6
TGCAGTGCTAGACTGGGGGGGCTGGGTGAGCAGTTCTTC	CSARLGGLGEQFF	TRBV20-1	NA	few	TRBJ2-1
TGTGCCAGCAGTGCCAGACAGGGGAAATTCACCGGGGAGCTGTTTTTT	CASSARQGKFTGELFF	TRBV9	TRBD1	NA	TRBJ2-2
TGTGCCAGCAGTTTATACGGGACAGGGAGTTCCTACGAGCAGTACTTC	CASSLYGTGSSYEQYF	TRBV27	TRBD1	NA	TRBJ2-7
TGTGCCAGCTCACCGGACCGGGGGGGCTTGCGGGAGCAGTTCTTC	CASSPDRGGLREQFF	TRBV18	TRBD2	NA	TRBJ2-1
TGTGCCAGCAGCTCAAGCAGTCGGGAGTCAGATACGCAGTATTTT	CASSSSSRESDTQYF	TRBV7-3	NA	few	TRBJ2-3
TGTGCCAGCAGGACACAGGTTTTCACCGGGGAGCTGTTTTTT	CASRTQVFTGELFF	TRBV11-2	NA	NA	TRBJ2-2
TGCGCCAGCAGCCAAACGTCCTTCCCCTACGAGCAGTACTTC	CASSQTSFPYEQYF	TRBV4-1	NA	few	TRBJ2-7
TGTGCCACCAGCAGAGGAGGGGGGACTAATGAAAAACTGTTTTTT	CATSRGGGTNEKLFF	TRBV15	NA	NA	TRBJ1-4
TGTGCCAGCAGCCCGCCCGGGGAGCGGGAGTACGAGCAGTACTTC	CASSPPGEREYEQYF	TRBV4-2	TRBD2	few	TRBJ2-7
TGTGCCAGCAGCCTTTGGACTAGCGGGGCCTACAATGAGCAGTTCTTC	CASSLWTSGAYNEQFF	TRBV14	TRBD2	few	TRBJ2-1
TGTGCCGTTCAAGGGAACGCTAATGAAAAACTGTTTTTT	CAVQGNANEKLFF	TRBV10-3	NA	NA	TRBJ1-4
TGCGCCAGCAGCCAAGAATGGGCAGATTCTTCCATGAACACTGAAGCTTTCTTT	CASSQEWADSSMNTEAFF	TRBV4-1	NA	few	TRBJ1-1
TGCAGTGCTAGATTTTTGGCAGGGCTAGGCAATCAGCCCCAGCATTTT	CSARFLAGLGNQPQHF	TRBV20-1	NA	NA	TRBJ1-5
TGCGCCAGCAGCCCCCGATTAGAGGGCGCAGCTTTCTTT	CASSPRLEGAAFF	TRBV4-1	NA	NA	TRBJ1-1
TGTGCCAGCAGTGTCGAGGGGGGAAATGAGCAGTTCTTC	CASSVEGGNEQFF	TRBV6-1	NA	few	TRBJ2-1
TGCGCCAGCAGCCACCTAGCGGGGGGAGAGACCCGGTACTTC	CASSHLAGGETRYF	TRBV4-1	TRBD2	NA	TRBJ2-5
TGCAGCGTTTTAGGGGGACAAGGTTCACCCCTCCACTTT	CSVLGGQGSPLHF	TRBV29-1	NA	NA	TRBJ1-6
TGTGCCTCAAGGGGGCAAGAGGGGCAGACCTACGAGCAGTACTTC	CASRGQEGQTYEQYF	TRBV12-3/TRBV12-4	TRBD1	few	TRBJ2-7
TGTGCCAGCAGTTTAGGTGGAGCATCTGGGCAGTACTTC	CASSLGGASGQYF	TRBV27	NA	few	TRBJ2-7
TGTGCCAACAAGGGGTACACTGAAGCTTTCTTT	CANKGYTEAFF	TRBV7-2	NA	NA	TRBJ1-1
TGTGCCAGCAGTCCAACGGGACAGACCACAGATACGCAGTATTTT	CASSPTGQTTDTQYF	TRBV28	TRBD1	few	TRBJ2-3
TGTGCCAGCAGCCACCCGACCGGCCGCGAGCAGTACTTC	CASSHPTGREQYF	TRBV7-8	NA	NA	TRBJ2-7
TGCAGTGCTAGGCAGGGCTGGTCTGAAGCTTTCTTT	CSARQGWSEAFF	TRBV20-1	NA	NA	TRBJ1-1
TGTGCCAGCGCTCACGGGACTCAGAAGCGAGGCTACACCTTC	CASAHGTQKRGYTF	TRBV27	NA	NA	TRBJ1-2
TGTGCCAGCAGACGACCCGGAGGGGAGACCCAGTACTTC	CASRRPGGETQYF	TRBV6-5	NA	few	TRBJ2-5
TGTGCCAGCAGTGAGATCGAGGGGTTCGCTGAAGCTTTCTTT	CASSEIEGFAEAFF	TRBV25-1	NA	NA	TRBJ1-1
TGTGCCAGCAGTGAAAGGATAATGGGTGGAGGGAGCTCCTACAATGAGCAGTTCTTC	CASSERIMGGGSSYNEQFF	TRBV2	NA	NA	TRBJ2-1
TGTGCCAGCTCCCCGGGACTGTACTCTGGGGCCAACGCCCTGACTTTC	CASSPGLYSGANALTF	TRBV6-1	NA	NA	TRBJ2-6
TGTGCCAGCAGCTTGACCCCGGCGTTATCCTACGAGCAGTACTTC	CASSLTPALSYEQYF	TRBV7-6	NA	NA	TRBJ2-7
TGTGCCAGCAGTCTCTTCTTTACAGGGGAGGTCTATGGCTACACCTTC	CASSLFFTGEVYGYTF	TRBV6-1	TRBD1	NA	TRBJ1-2
TGTGCCAGCAGCCGTAGCGGGGAACCCCCTTCGTGGTTCTTC	CASSRSGEPPSWFF	TRBV3-1	TRBD2	NA	TRBJ2-1
TGCAGTGCTAGAGATTTGGTGGGGTTGACGGCTTTCTTT	CSARDLVGLTAFF	TRBV20-1	NA	few	TRBJ1-1